This T cell receptor beta chain was recorded in a study of regulatory T cells in long-lasting Graves disease. CDR1 is LGHNT, CDR2 FRNRAP, per germline. There are 15 residues in the CDR3. The germline V and J ends were trimmed by 0 bases and 4 bases, with 10 bases remaining between them. This clonotype was detected many times. Its antigen is undetermined. General study findings and limits: Lower TCR diversity was seen in persistent Graves' patients than in newly diagnosed ones.

Sequencing libraries for TCR beta were prepared with iRepertoire HTBI primers and Arm-PCR of CDR3 regions. TCRdb reprocessed the multiplex PCR reads with MiXCR, giving one entry per CDR3 protein. The sample records almost 350,000 distinct CDR3 sequences, roughly 21% being singletons. Sample time point: persistent/refractory GD, antithyroid drugs over 5 years with positive TRAb. From PBMCs, RNA was extracted and then used to make the TCR library. An endocrinology department in Xi'an, China, recruited the patients. This clonotype was sampled from a female donor with Graves disease. This chain joins TRBV12-5 and TRBJ1-5; D perhaps matches TRBD1 (5 bases). The sample was peripheral blood mononuclear cells (PBMCs), taken when the disease was refractory, from a patient treated with antithyroid drugs. The CDR3 DNA is TGTGCTAGTGGTTTGGTAAAGGGACCAAATCAGCCCCAGCATTTT. It encodes CASGLVKGPNQPQHF.